This TCR beta chain was recorded in a study of control samples from healthy donors and cancer patients. Clones were read by immunoSEQ multiplex PCR, and TCRdb kept only the in-frame ones, dropping some. Of tens of thousands of clones listed, roughly 84% were seen once; the top ten hold approximately 2.8%. CDR1 and CDR2 from the germline V gene are SEHNR and FQNEAQ (reference sequence). CDR3 length: 13 amino acids. V lost 5 bases and J lost 5; bases outside the gene matches: 3. The chain carries TRBV7-9 and TRBJ2-7; 10 bases line up with TRBD1. The TCR comes from a woman in her 50s with lung cancer. Sequencing was carried out using PBMCs. Here the CDR3 DNA reads TGTGCCAGCAGCCGGACAGGGGGGCACGAGCAGTACTTC. Translating it yields CASSRTGGHEQYF.